The sequence of this T cell receptor (beta chain) was determined in a study of T-cell reconstitution after alpha-beta-depleted transplantation in children (dated by TCRdb to 2016 to 2017). Describing the broader study: Using TCR repertoire profiling, the study quantitatively followed how T-cell immune reconstitution unfolded in children after TCRalphabeta/CD19-depleted allogeneic hematopoietic cell transplantation.

The sample holds many counts of this clonotype. Its antigen is still unknown. No base-level quality is on record; no much larger clone is a single base apart. Library method: PCR. The sequencing machine was an Illumina HiSeq 2500. Molecular barcoding was employed in the preparation of TCR libraries, with unique molecular identifiers being used to normalize TCRbeta repertoire quantification. TCRdb handled the public reads itself, with Q25 trimming in fastp and clone calling in MiXCR, and kept productive beta chains. Entries that share a CDR3 protein sequence are merged under the most common genes and DNA. Counted in this sample were 600,000 or so distinct CDR3 sequences; 23% of them appeared once. The ten largest clones represent 13% to 15% of the sample. V is shortened by 5 bases, J by 11 bases, and the region joining them spans 24 bases. Reading from cysteine to phenylalanine, the CDR3 counts 15 amino acids. Solely the CDR3 DNA is kept, with 45 bases framed from the first base. As encoded in the germline V gene, CDR1 is KGHSH while CDR2 is LQKENI.

The treatment or condition label, as the study defines it: allogeneic hematopoietic cell transplantation with graft depleted of TCRalphabeta T cells and CD19 B cells. TCRalphabeta/CD19-depleted allogeneic hematopoietic cell grafts were given to the transplant recipients, all of whom were children. The paper's findings and limits, for the study overall: About two months after transplant, the apparently early recovery of alphabetaT-cell counts reportedly depended on just several hundred clones that had expanded rapidly and came from non-depleted graft cells. In some patients, the high TCRbeta diversity seen at day 60 was put down to recipient T cells and intrathymic progenitors that had survived conditioning. Over the following months the frequencies of hyperexpanded clones went down, and after one year T-cell counts and TCRbeta diversity were mostly credited to newly produced T cells.

This sequence uses TRBV18 and TRBJ2-5, with the D gene call left open. Sample: PBMCs, mostly from graft donor cells, taken 360 days after TCRalphabeta/CD19-depleted stem cell transplant. This sequence was found in a boy under three years old who had a stem cell transplant for acute myeloid leukemia, so the T cells may come from the graft donor. This receptor carries the CDR3 CASSTDPLSFNFQYF. The DNA reads TGTGCCAGCTCAACGGACCCCCTCAGCTTTAACTTTCAGTACTTC.